These 30 T cell receptor beta chains share one sample of origin, sequenced in a study of response to subunit inactivated influenza vaccine. Using its own MiXCR run on the RT-PCR reads, TCRdb lists one record per CDR3 protein. The sample lists roughly 500,000 distinct CDR3 sequences; about 25% were seen once. The sequenced sample was CD4+ T cells sorted from PBMCs, obtained more than 4 days after vaccination. Receptors originate from a man aged 45-65 years who received an inactivated influenza vaccine.

The chain combines TRBV10-3 with TRBJ2-2; 9 bases map to TRBD2. This CDR3 has 18 residues. Losses at the gene ends were 5 bases for V and 2 bases for J; bases not matched to a gene: 12. Germline-derived CDR1 and CDR2 are ENHRY and SYGVKD. This CDR3 is CAISPRSRSGGNTGELFF. The CDR3 bases are TGTGCCATCAGTCCTCGTAGCCGTAGCGGGGGAAACACCGGGGAGCTGTTTTTT.

CDR3 DNA sequence: TGCAGTGCTAGGGAGGAAAAACTGTTTTTT. Its protein product is CSAREEKLFF. This chain joins TRBV20-1 and TRBJ1-4; no clear D. Per germline, CDR1 DFQATT and CDR2 SNEGSKA (reference sequence). The V gene lost 3 bases and the J gene lost 8 bases, with 4 bases spanning the gap. The length of the CDR3 is 10 residues.

This chain links TRBV5-1 with TRBJ2-7, with TRBD2 as a possible D gene (6 bases). Trimming shortened V by 4 bases and J by 2 bases, and 13 bases separated the two germline ends. Looked up from germline, CDR1 is SGHRS and CDR2 is YFSETQ. The CDR3 loop spans 14 amino acids. The chain's CDR3 is CASSQGLKTYEQYF. DNA for the CDR3: TGCGCCAGCAGCCAGGGACTTAAAACCTACGAGCAGTACTTC.

The chain couples TRBV11-3 to TRBJ2-3, with 11 bases that match TRBD2. This CDR3 has 14 residues. Germline CDR1 and CDR2: SGHNT and YENEEA. The V and J ends lost 5 bases and 5 bases, in that order; junction bases with no gene match: 3. The CDR3 DNA is TGTGCCAGCAGCCGAGGGACTAGCGGAGATACGCAGTATTTT. Encoded protein: CASSRGTSGDTQYF. The whole variable domain, filled in from reference TRBV11-3 and TRBJ2-3, reads EAGVVQSPRYKIIEKKQPVAFWCNPISGHNTLYWYLQNLGQGPELLIRYENEEAVDDSQLPKDRFSAERLKGVDSTLKIQPAELGDSAVYLCASSRGTSGDTQYFGPGTRLTVL.

The gene calls are TRBV7-9 and TRBJ2-1; D is perhaps TRBD1 (6 bases). Trimming shortened V by 4 bases and J by 4 bases, and 17 bases separated the two germline ends. The CDR3 spans 16 residues. Germline loops: CDR1 SEHNR, CDR2 FQNEAQ (reference sequence). The CDR3 protein is CASSSPGRGEYNEQFF. The CDR3 DNA reads as TGTGCCAGCAGCTCGCCGGGCAGGGGCGAGTACAATGAGCAGTTCTTC.

This chain joins TRBV15 and TRBJ2-7; D may be TRBD1 or TRBD2 (5 bases each). V was trimmed by 1 base and J by 2 bases, leaving 12 bases between them. CDR1 is LNHNV, CDR2 YYDKDF, per germline (reference sequence). The CDR3 extends over 15 amino acids. As DNA, the CDR3 is TGTGCCACCAGCAGAGGGGTGGGGGTCGCCTACGAGCAGTACTTC. It encodes CATSRGVGVAYEQYF.

This clonotype has just a few counts. The chain combines TRBV4-2 with TRBJ2-7; no definite D call. This CDR3 has 16 amino acids. Germline V gene lookup returns CDR1 LGHNA and CDR2 YNFKEQ. V was pared by 0 bases and J by 4 bases, with 16 bases between. CDR3 coding DNA: TGTGCCAGCAGCCAAGATATCCAGCCCATCGGGTACGAGCAGTACTTC. Its protein is CASSQDIQPIGYEQYF.

The rearrangement links TRBV7-9 to TRBJ1-2, with unresolved D. Germline V CDR1 and CDR2: SEHNR, FQNEAQ (reference sequence). Trimming took 3 bases from V and 0 from J, leaving 5 bases between them. CDR3 length equals 13 residues. The CDR3 coding sequence is TGTGCCAGCAGCTTTCTGCCTAACTATGGCTACACCTTC. Translating it yields CASSFLPNYGYTF.

In its sample, this clonotype was seen a few times. The chain is built from TRBV5-1 and TRBJ1-4; no firm D call. The germline V gene has CDR1 SGHRS and CDR2 YFSETQ. The CDR3 loop spans 14 amino acids. V lost 4 bases, J lost 8 bases, and 15 bases lay in between. CDR3 nucleotide sequence: TGCGCCAGCAGCCCCCGAGGACTCGGCGAAAAACTGTTTTTT. It specifies CASSPRGLGEKLFF.

The chain employs TRBV12-3 or TRBV12-4 and TRBJ2-7; tentatively, D is TRBD1 (5 bases). This CDR3 is built from 12 residues. Trimming left V 6 bases short and J 6 bases short, with 12 bases between. The CDR3 region has the DNA TGTGCCAGCAGACGATCAGGGCCCGAGCAGTACTTC. Protein: CASRRSGPEQYF.

CDR3 nucleotide sequence: TGTGCCACCAGCAGAGATAGGGAGGGGGCGCAGTTCTTC. Amino acid sequence: CATSRDREGAQFF. The V call is TRBV15, the J call TRBJ2-1; D could derive from TRBD1 or TRBD2 (7 bases each). V lost 0 bases to trimming and J lost 12 bases, with 12 bases between them. This CDR3 is built from 13 residues. Per germline, CDR1 LNHNV and CDR2 YYDKDF (reference sequence). The full variable domain, its missing parts supplied by reference TRBV15 and TRBJ2-1, is DAMVIQNPRYQVTQFGKPVTLSCSQTLNHNVMYWYQQKSSQAPKLLFHYYDKDFNNEADTPDNFQSRRPNTSFCFLDIRSPGLGDTAMYLCATSRDREGAQFFGPGTRLTVL.

This clonotype was counted between two and nine times. This chain links TRBV6-1 with TRBJ2-1; 9 bases line up with TRBD1. There are 14 residues in the CDR3. The germline V gene has CDR1 MNHNS and CDR2 SASEGT. V gave up 6 bases and J gave up 7 bases; unmatched junction bases: 7. CDR3 nucleotide sequence: TGTGCCAGCAGGAACAGGGGGCTTCGGAATGAGCAGTTCTTC. It yields the protein CASRNRGLRNEQFF.

The chain has TRBV12-3 or TRBV12-4 and TRBJ2-2; D uncertain. Trimming shortened V by 5 bases and J by 4 bases, and 14 bases separated the two germline ends. There are 15 residues in the CDR3. This CDR3 reads CASSISPDGTGELFF. The CDR3, as DNA: TGTGCCAGCAGTATATCCCCAGATGGCACCGGGGAGCTGTTTTTT.

Comments on this clonotype: Possible read error: a much larger clone is one base away. The CDR3 here is CSASWTEEAQYF. In DNA form, the CDR3 reads TGCAGTGCTAGCTGGACAGAAGAGGCCCAGTACTTC. The chain carries TRBV20-1 and TRBJ2-5; the D gene is possibly TRBD1 (6 bases). The CDR3 has 12 residues. Germline V gene lookup returns CDR1 DFQATT and CDR2 SNEGSKA (reference sequence).

The V gene is TRBV20-1, the J gene TRBJ2-1; TRBD1 agrees at 7 bases. Germline trimming cut 0 bases from V and 3 bases from J; bases unmatched to any gene: 5. Germline CDR1 reads DFQATT; CDR2 reads SNEGSKA (reference sequence). The CDR3 totals 15 residues. The CDR3 loop is CSARDWTGLYNEQFF. Here the CDR3 DNA reads TGCAGTGCTAGAGACTGGACAGGCCTCTACAATGAGCAGTTCTTC.

The J gene is TRBJ2-7, the V gene TRBV5-1, with D perhaps being TRBD1 or TRBD2 (6 bases each). Germline assignment: CDR1 SGHRS and CDR2 YFSETQ. The CDR3 is 15 amino acids. V dropped 0 bases and J dropped 3 bases, with 13 bases sitting between them. CDR3 nucleotides: TGCGCCAGCAGCTTGGTACAAGGAGGGGGCTACGAGCAGTACTTC. Translation: CASSLVQGGGYEQYF.

The rearrangement uses TRBV6-1 and TRBJ1-1, with D perhaps matching TRBD1 (6 bases). Per the germline V gene, CDR1 is MNHNS and CDR2 is SASEGT. V was shortened by 6 bases and J by 0 bases, with 11 bases between the two germline ends. The CDR3 sequence is 14 residues long. The DNA for the CDR3 is TGTGCCAGCAGGAAGGGACATTTGAACACTGAAGCTTTCTTT. As protein: CASRKGHLNTEAFF.

The gene calls are TRBV4-2 and TRBJ2-2; 10 positions match TRBD2. CDR3 length: 16 amino acids. Germline lookup yields CDR1 LGHNA and CDR2 YNFKEQ. Trimming took 4 bases from V and 2 from J; bases not matched to a gene: 4. CDR3 bases: TGTGCCAGCAGCCCTGCTAGCGGGGGTAACACCGGGGAGCTGTTTTTT. Amino acids: CASSPASGGNTGELFF.

The rearrangement joins TRBV3-1 to TRBJ2-5; TRBD2 aligns across 10 bases. The CDR3 consists of 14 residues. Per the germline V gene, CDR1 is LGHDT and CDR2 is YNNKEL (reference sequence). Germline trimming cut 4 bases from V and 5 bases from J; bases unmatched to any gene: 4. The CDR3 loop reads CASSPSGGGETQYF. CDR3 sequence (DNA): TGTGCCAGCAGCCCTAGCGGGGGTGGGGAGACCCAGTACTTC.

CDR3 residues: CASSSLPVEQFF. The CDR3, as DNA: TGTGCCAGCAGTTCCCTACCAGTGGAGCAGTTCTTC. The gene calls are TRBV6-9 and TRBJ2-1, with D hard to call. The CDR3 spans 12 residues. Looked up from germline, CDR1 is MNHGY and CDR2 is SVAAGI. The V and J ends lost 4 bases and 10 bases respectively, with 11 bases between them.

V usage is TRBV12-3 or TRBV12-4 and J usage is TRBJ2-3; tentatively, D is TRBD1 (7 bases). The CDR3 totals 16 residues. Trimming cost V 5 bases and J 4 bases, with 19 bases left between them. CDR3 sequence: CASSDLTGWEADTQYF. The CDR3 nucleotides are TGTGCCAGCAGTGACCTGACAGGGTGGGAGGCAGATACGCAGTATTTT.

The chain links TRBV18 to TRBJ2-1; 7 bases are shared with TRBD2. V shed 8 bases and J 8 bases; nucleotides not matched to a gene: 15. There are 15 residues in the CDR3. Germline loops: CDR1 KGHSH, CDR2 LQKENI. The CDR3 coding sequence is TGTGCCAGCAAACAGACTGGGGAGGGGAAGGATGAGCAGTTCTTC. Its protein product is CASKQTGEGKDEQFF.

The CDR3 loop is CASSFRTGQPNEQFF. CDR3 in DNA: TGTGCCAGCAGCTTTCGGACAGGGCAGCCCAATGAGCAGTTCTTC. The V and J genes are TRBV5-6 and TRBJ2-1, with 8 positions matching TRBD1. Losses at the gene ends were 2 bases for V and 6 bases for J; bases not matched to a gene: 7. This CDR3 is 15 amino acids long. Germline values: CDR1 SGHDT, CDR2 YYEEEE.

The gene calls are TRBV15 and TRBJ2-1; D remains ambiguous. Germline loops: CDR1 LNHNV, CDR2 YYDKDF (reference sequence). V lost 1 base and J 0 bases, leaving 10 bases between the germline ends. The CDR3 covers 16 residues. The CDR3 here is CATSRGLSSSYNEQFF. Written as DNA, the CDR3 is TGTGCCACCAGCAGAGGGTTGAGTAGCTCCTACAATGAGCAGTTCTTC.

This clonotype was recorded a few times. The V call is TRBV10-3, the J call TRBJ2-7, with 9 bases that match TRBD1. Germline trimming cut 7 bases from V and 0 bases from J; bases unmatched to any gene: 7. Germline V gene data show CDR1 as ENHRY and CDR2 as SYGVKD. The CDR3 consists of 15 residues. The CDR3 sequence: CAITPGTGSSYEQYF. The CDR3 nucleotides read TGTGCCATCACCCCCGGGACAGGGTCCTCCTACGAGCAGTACTTC.

CDR3: CSARDLAGGGETQYF. CDR3 bases: TGCAGTGCTAGAGATCTCGCGGGAGGAGGGGAGACCCAGTACTTC. The chain carries TRBV20-1 and TRBJ2-5; TRBD2 agrees at 8 bases. J was trimmed by 5 bases and V by 0 bases; bases with no gene match: 8. Germline CDR1 and CDR2: DFQATT and SNEGSKA (reference sequence). The CDR3 is 15 residues long.

The chain has TRBV6-2 or TRBV6-3 and TRBJ2-3; 13 positions agree with TRBD2. Germline loops: CDR1 MNHEY, CDR2 SVGEGT. J gave up 4 bases and V 8 bases, and 12 bases lay outside the gene matches. The CDR3 runs 17 residues. CDR3 protein: CASLIKLAGGIPDTQYF. The CDR3 DNA reads TGTGCCAGCCTTATTAAACTAGCGGGAGGGATCCCAGATACGCAGTATTTT.

The rearrangement joins TRBV5-1 to TRBJ2-1; 9 bases map to TRBD2. J lost 0 bases, V lost 0 bases, and 4 bases had no gene match. The CDR3 covers 17 residues. Per germline, CDR1 SGHRS and CDR2 YFSETQ. The CDR3 DNA reads as TGCGCCAGCAGCTTGGTAGCGGGAGTTTCCTCCTACAATGAGCAGTTCTTC. This encodes CASSLVAGVSSYNEQFF. Looking up the rest from reference TRBV5-1 and TRBJ2-1 gives the full variable domain: KAGVTQTPRYLIKTRGQQVTLSCSPISGHRSVSWYQQTPGQGLQFLFEYFSETQRNKGNFPGRFSGRQFSNSRSEMNVSTLELGDSALYLCASSLVAGVSSYNEQFFGPGTRLTVL.

The chain links TRBV20-1 to TRBJ2-5; TRBD2 might be the D (5 bases). V lost 4 bases to trimming and J lost 2 bases, with 8 bases between them. Germline V gene data show CDR1 as DFQATT and CDR2 as SNEGSKA (reference sequence). The CDR3 sequence is 12 residues long. The CDR3: CSAIGKQETQYF. CDR3 sequence (DNA): TGCAGTGCTATCGGGAAACAAGAGACCCAGTACTTC.

This clonotype was found once. The chain links TRBV18 to TRBJ1-2; the D is unclear. Deletions cut 1 base from V and 3 bases from J, with 12 bases between. The CDR3 is made up of 15 amino acids. In germline, CDR1 is KGHSH, CDR2 LQKENI. The CDR3 sequence: CASSPRGLPDYGYTF. The CDR3 DNA sequence: TGTGCCAGCTCACCACGTGGTCTTCCTGACTATGGCTACACCTTC.